The rows below give T cell receptor beta chains drawn from one sample of a study of neurological immune-mediated disorders. TCRdb ran MiXCR on the 5' RACE reads and lists one entry per CDR3 protein. The sample consists of 50,000 or so distinct CDR3 sequences, roughly 13% of them appearing once. The sequenced material came from PBMCs. All receptors come from a male donor with HTLV-1-associated myelopathy (HAM/TSP). CDR3s include the opening cysteine and the closing phenylalanine or tryptophan. The D gene is left open where the match is weak. The size field reads once, few, many, or a class for an expanded clone.

abundance,v_gene,j_gene,d_gene,CDR3nt,CDR3aa
medium-sized,TRBV3-1,TRBJ2-1,NA,TGTGCCAGCAGCCAACTGCGGGGAACTTACAATGAGCAGTTCTTC,CASSQLRGTYNEQFF
many,TRBV5-1,TRBJ2-7,NA,TGCGCCAGCAGCCAGGATAAGGGAGCCTACGAGCAGTACTTC,CASSQDKGAYEQYF
many,TRBV5-1,TRBJ2-7,NA,TGCGCCAGCAGCTTTTCCACGGGCCCCTACGAGCAGTACTTC,CASSFSTGPYEQYF
many,TRBV20-1,TRBJ1-4,NA,TGCAGTGCTAAGGGTGCTAATGAAAAACTGTTTTTT,CSAKGANEKLFF
few,TRBV7-6,TRBJ2-6,NA,TGTGCCAGCAGCTTATATGGGGGCTCTGGGGCCAACGTCCTGACTTTC,CASSLYGGSGANVLTF
many,TRBV20-1,TRBJ2-1,TRBD2,TGCAGTGCTAGAGTACCAAGCGGGGGAGACGGTGAGCAGTTCTTC,CSARVPSGGDGEQFF
many,TRBV20-1,TRBJ2-7,TRBD1,TGCAGTGCTCTAGGCGACAGGGCCACCCCCTACGAGCAGTACTTC,CSALGDRATPYEQYF
few,TRBV5-1,TRBJ1-4,TRBD1,TGCGCCAGCAGCTTGGTCGGGGACAGGGGTGAAAAACTGTTTTTT,CASSLVGDRGEKLFF
many,TRBV6-5,TRBJ2-7,TRBD2,TGTGCCAGCAGATCTAGCGGCTTATCCTACGAGCAGTACTTC,CASRSSGLSYEQYF
many,TRBV6-1,TRBJ2-7,TRBD1,TGTGCCAGCAGTATTGAAGGACAGGGCCCCTACGAGCAGTACTTC,CASSIEGQGPYEQYF
many,TRBV5-1,TRBJ2-5,NA,TGCGCCAGCAGCTTGGAGGGTTCGGGGGAGACCCAGTACTTC,CASSLEGSGETQYF
many,TRBV6-2/TRBV6-3,TRBJ1-5,TRBD1,TGTGCCAGCACTGGAACAGGGGGCAATCAGCCCCAGCATTTT,CASTGTGGNQPQHF
many,TRBV24-1,TRBJ2-1,NA,TGTGCCACCGAGGGTCCGGGTGAGCAGTTCTTC,CATEGPGEQFF